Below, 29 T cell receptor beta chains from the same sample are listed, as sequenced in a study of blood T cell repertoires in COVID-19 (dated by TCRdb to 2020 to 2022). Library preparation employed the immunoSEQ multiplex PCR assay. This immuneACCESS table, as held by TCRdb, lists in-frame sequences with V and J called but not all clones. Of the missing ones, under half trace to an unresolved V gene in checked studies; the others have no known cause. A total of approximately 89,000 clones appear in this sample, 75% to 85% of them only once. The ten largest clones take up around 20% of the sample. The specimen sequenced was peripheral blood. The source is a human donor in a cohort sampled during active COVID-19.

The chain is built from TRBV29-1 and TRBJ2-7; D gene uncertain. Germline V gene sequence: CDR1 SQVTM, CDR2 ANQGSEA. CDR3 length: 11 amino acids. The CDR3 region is CSVSEAREQYF. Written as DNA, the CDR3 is TGCAGTGTAAGCGAGGCGCGTGAGCAGTACTTC.

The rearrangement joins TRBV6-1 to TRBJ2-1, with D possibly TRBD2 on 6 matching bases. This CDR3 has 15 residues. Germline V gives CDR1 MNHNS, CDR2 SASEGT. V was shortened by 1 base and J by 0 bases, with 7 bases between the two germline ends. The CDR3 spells CASSEGTTSYNEQFF. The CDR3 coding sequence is TGTGCCAGCAGTGAAGGGACTACCTCCTACAATGAGCAGTTCTTC.

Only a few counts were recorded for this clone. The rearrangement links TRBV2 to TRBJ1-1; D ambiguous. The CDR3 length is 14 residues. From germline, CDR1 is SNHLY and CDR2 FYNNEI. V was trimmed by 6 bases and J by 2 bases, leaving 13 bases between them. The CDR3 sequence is CASRASGPNTEAFF. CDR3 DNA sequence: TGTGCCAGCAGGGCCAGTGGGCCAAACACTGAAGCTTTCTTT.

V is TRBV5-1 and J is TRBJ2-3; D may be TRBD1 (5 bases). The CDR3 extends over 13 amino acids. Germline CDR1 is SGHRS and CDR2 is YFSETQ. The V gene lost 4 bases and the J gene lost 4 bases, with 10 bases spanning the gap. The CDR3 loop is CASSPDSPDTQYF. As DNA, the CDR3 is TGCGCCAGCAGCCCCGACAGCCCAGATACGCAGTATTTT.

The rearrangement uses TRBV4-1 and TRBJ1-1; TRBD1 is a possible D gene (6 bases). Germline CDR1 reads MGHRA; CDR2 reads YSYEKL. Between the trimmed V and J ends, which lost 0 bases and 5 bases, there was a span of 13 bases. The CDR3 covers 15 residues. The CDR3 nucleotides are TGCGCCAGCAGCCAAGAATCAGGGGTGATGACTGAAGCTTTCTTT. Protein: CASSQESGVMTEAFF.

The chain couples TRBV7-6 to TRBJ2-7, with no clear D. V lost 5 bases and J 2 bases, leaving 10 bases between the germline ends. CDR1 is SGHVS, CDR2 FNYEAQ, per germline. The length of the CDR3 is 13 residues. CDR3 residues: CASSPFGPYEQYF. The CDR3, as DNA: TGTGCCAGCAGCCCCTTTGGCCCCTACGAGCAGTACTTC.

CDR3 coding DNA: TGTGCCGGGTCGCTGGGAGACCCGGGAGACAAGGTGCAGTACTTC. Its translation: CAGSLGDPGDKVQYF. V and J are TRBV30 and TRBJ2-7, with D tentatively TRBD2 (6 bases). V was cut by 8 bases and J by 9 bases, with 29 bases left in between. This CDR3 comprises 15 residues. From germline, CDR1 is GTSNPN and CDR2 SVGIG (reference sequence).

This CDR3 reads CASSYLTGQKNGYTF. CDR3 nucleotides: TGTGCCAGCAGTTACTTGACAGGGCAGAAGAATGGCTACACCTTC. The chain has TRBV6-5 and TRBJ1-2, with 7 bases matching TRBD1. The CDR3 is 15 residues long. V lost 1 base, J lost 6 bases, and 8 bases stayed unmatched. CDR1 is MNHEY, CDR2 SVGAGI, per germline.

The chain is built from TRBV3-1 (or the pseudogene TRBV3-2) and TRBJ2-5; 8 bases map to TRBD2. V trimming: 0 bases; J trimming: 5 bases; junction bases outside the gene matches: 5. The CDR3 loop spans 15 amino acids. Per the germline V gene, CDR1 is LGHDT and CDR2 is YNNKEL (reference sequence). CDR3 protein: CASSQEPGLGETQYF. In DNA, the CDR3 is TGTGCCAGCAGCCAAGAACCGGGACTAGGGGAGACCCAGTACTTC.

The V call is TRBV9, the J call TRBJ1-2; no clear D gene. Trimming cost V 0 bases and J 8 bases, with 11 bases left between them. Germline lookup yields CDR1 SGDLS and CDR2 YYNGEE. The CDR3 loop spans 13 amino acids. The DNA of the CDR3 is TGTGCCAGCAGCGTAGGAGGGATTCGCGGCTACACCTTC. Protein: CASSVGGIRGYTF.

The CDR3 reads CASSLGLVSEQYF. As DNA, the CDR3 is TGTGCCAGCAGCTTAGGCTTGGTGAGCGAGCAGTACTTC. The chain couples TRBV7-2 to TRBJ2-7; D is unclear. Deletions cut 1 base from V and 6 bases from J, with 10 bases between. Germline V gene sequence: CDR1 SGHTA, CDR2 FQGNSA. The CDR3 extends over 13 amino acids.

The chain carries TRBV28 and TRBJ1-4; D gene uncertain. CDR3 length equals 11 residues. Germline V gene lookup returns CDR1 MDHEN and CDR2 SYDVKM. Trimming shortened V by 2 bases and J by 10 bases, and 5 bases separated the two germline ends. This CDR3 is CASSLAGKLFF. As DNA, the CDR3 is TGTGCCAGCAGTTTAGCCGGAAAACTGTTTTTT.

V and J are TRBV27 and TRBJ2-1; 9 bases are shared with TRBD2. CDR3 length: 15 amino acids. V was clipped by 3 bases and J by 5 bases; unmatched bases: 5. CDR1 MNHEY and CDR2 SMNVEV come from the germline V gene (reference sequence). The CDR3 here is CASSFPGLAHNEQFF. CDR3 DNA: TGTGCCAGCAGTTTTCCGGGACTAGCTCACAATGAGCAGTTCTTC.

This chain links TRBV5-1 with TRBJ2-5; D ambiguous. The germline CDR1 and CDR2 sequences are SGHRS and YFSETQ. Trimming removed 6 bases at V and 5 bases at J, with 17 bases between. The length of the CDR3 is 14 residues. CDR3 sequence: CASTSTEAWETQYF. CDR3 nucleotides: TGCGCCAGCACCTCGACTGAGGCCTGGGAGACCCAGTACTTC.

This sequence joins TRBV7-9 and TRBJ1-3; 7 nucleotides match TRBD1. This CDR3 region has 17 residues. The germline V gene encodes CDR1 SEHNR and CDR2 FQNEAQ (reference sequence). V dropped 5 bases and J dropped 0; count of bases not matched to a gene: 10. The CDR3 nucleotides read TGTGCCAGCAGCCCTAGAGGACAGGTCCGCTCTGGAAACACCATATATTTT. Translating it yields CASSPRGQVRSGNTIYF.

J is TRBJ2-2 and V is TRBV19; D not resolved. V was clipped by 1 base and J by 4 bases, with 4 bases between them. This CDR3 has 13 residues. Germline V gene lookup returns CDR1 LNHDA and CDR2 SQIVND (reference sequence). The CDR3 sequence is CASSIGGTGELFF. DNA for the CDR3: TGTGCCAGTAGTATAGGCGGCACCGGGGAGCTGTTTTTT.

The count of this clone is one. CDR3 residues: CASSSRQGDEQFF. Here the CDR3 DNA reads TGTGCCAGCAGCTCCCGACAGGGGGATGAGCAGTTCTTC. V is TRBV5-4 and J is TRBJ2-1; 9 bases align to TRBD1. Germline values: CDR1 SGHNT, CDR2 YYREEE (reference sequence). The CDR3 is made up of 13 amino acids. Germline trimming cut 3 bases from V and 8 bases from J; bases unmatched to any gene: 3.

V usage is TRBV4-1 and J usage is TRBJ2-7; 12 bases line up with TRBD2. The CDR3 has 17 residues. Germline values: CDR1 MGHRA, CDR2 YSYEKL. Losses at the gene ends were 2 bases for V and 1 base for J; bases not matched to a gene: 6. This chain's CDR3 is CASSQLTSGGRSYEQYF. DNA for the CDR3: TGCGCCAGCAGCCAACTGACTAGCGGGGGAAGGTCCTACGAGCAGTACTTC.

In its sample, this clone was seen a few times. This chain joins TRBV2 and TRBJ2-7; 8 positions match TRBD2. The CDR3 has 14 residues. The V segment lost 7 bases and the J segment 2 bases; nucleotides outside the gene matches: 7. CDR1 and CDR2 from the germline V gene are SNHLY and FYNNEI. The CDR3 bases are TGTGCCAGCAATGAGCGGGAGTTCGCCTACGAGCAGTACTTC. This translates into CASNEREFAYEQYF.

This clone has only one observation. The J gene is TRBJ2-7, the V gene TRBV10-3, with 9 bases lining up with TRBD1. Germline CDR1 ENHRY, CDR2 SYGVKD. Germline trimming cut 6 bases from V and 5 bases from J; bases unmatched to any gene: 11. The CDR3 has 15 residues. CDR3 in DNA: TGTGCCATCAGGGACTCCGGGACAGGGAACAACGAGCAGTACTTC. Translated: CAIRDSGTGNNEQYF.

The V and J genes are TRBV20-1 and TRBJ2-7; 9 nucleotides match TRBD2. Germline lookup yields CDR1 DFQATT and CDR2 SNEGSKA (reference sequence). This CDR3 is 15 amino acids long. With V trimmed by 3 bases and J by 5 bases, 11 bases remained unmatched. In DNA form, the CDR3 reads TGCAGTGCTAGTCCGATCGCGGGAGGGCCGGACGAGCAGTACTTC. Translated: CSASPIAGGPDEQYF.

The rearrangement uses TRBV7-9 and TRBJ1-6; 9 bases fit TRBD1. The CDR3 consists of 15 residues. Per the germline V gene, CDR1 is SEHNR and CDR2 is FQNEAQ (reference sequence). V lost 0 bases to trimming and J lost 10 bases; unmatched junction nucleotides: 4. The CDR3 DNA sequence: TGTGCCAGCAGCTTAGCGGGGACAGGGTCATCACCCCTCCACTTT. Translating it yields CASSLAGTGSSPLHF.

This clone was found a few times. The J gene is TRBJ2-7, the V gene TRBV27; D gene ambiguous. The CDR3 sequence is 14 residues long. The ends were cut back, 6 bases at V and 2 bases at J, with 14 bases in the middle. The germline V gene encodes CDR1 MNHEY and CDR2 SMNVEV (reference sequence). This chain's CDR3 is CASSPTRGTYEQYF. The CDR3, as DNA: TGTGCCAGCAGCCCTACGCGAGGTACCTACGAGCAGTACTTC.

Written as DNA, the CDR3 is TGTGCCAGCAGGGGGACTAGCGCCTCCTACGAGCAGTACTTC. This gives the protein CASRGTSASYEQYF. The chain couples TRBV28 to TRBJ2-7, with 10 nucleotides matching TRBD2. V shed 6 bases, J shed 0 bases, and the junction held 2 bases outside the gene matches. This CDR3 comprises 14 residues. Germline assignment: CDR1 MDHEN and CDR2 SYDVKM.

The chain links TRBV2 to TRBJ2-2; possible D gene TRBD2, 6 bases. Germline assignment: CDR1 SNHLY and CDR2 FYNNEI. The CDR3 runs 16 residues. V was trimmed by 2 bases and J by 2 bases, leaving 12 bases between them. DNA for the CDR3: TGTGCCAGCAGTGAAACAGCGGGCGGTAACACCGGGGAGCTGTTTTTT. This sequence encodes CASSETAGGNTGELFF.

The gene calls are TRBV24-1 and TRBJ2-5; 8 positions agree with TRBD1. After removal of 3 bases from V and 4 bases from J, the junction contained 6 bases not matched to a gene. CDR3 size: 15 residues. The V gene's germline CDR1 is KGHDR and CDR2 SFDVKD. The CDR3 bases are TGTGCCACCAGTGATCCGACAGGGGCCGGAGAGACCCAGTACTTC. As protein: CATSDPTGAGETQYF.

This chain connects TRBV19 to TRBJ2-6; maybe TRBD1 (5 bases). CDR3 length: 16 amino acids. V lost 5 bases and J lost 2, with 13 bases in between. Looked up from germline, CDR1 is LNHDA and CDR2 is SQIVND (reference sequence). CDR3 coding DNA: TGTGCCAGTAGTCCGCGACCCAGGGCTGGGGCCAACGTCCTGACTTTC. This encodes CASSPRPRAGANVLTF.

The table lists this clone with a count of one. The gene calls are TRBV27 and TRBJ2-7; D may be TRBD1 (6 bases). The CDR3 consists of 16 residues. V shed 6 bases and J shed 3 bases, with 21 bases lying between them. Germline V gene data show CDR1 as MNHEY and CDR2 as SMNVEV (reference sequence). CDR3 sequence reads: CASRKRVDSSNYEQYF. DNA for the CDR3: TGTGCCAGCAGGAAGAGGGTGGACAGCTCGAACTACGAGCAGTACTTC.

As DNA, the CDR3 is TGTGCCAGCAGCTTAGAAGGGGAAGGTGGTGAAGCTTTCTTT. Translated, it gives CASSLEGEGGEAFF. The chain employs TRBV7-3 and TRBJ1-1, with TRBD1 as a possible D gene (5 bases). The CDR3 length is 14 residues. V was clipped by 2 bases and J by 7 bases, with 14 bases between them. The germline V gene encodes CDR1 SGHTA and CDR2 FQGTGA. Together with reference TRBV7-3 and TRBJ1-1, the CDR3 gives the full variable domain: GAGVSQTPSNKVTEKGKYVELRCDPISGHTALYWYRQSLGQGPEFLIYFQGTGAADDSGLPNDRFFAVRPEGSVSTLKIQRTERGDSAVYLCASSLEGEGGEAFFGQGTRLTVV.